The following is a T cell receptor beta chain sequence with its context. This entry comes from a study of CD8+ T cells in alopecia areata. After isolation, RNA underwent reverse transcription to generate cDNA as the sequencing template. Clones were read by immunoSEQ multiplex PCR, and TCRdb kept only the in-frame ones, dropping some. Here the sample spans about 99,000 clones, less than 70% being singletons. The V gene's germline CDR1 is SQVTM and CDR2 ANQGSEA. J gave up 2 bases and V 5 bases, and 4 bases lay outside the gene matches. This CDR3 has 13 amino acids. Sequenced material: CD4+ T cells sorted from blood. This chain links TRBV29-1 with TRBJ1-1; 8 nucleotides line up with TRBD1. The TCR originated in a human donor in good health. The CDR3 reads CSVKGQENTEAFF. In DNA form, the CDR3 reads TGCAGCGTTAAGGGACAGGAAAACACTGAAGCTTTCTTT.